This T cell receptor (beta chain) was identified in a study of shared clonotypes between healthy human individuals. General observations from the study: Sorted-subset samples were not fully sequenced, rarefaction indicated. Apart from blood, nothing was sampled; tissue repertoires likely differ.

As to this clone: The target antigen is unknown.

Original analysis: Junction-only sequences produced by ImmunoSEQ had no quality scores, so filtering differed. The method was immunoSEQ multiplex PCR; TCRdb's version includes in-frame clones alone and lacks a portion of them. The V and J calls and the clone size are those of that table, but D and trimming were determined from the DNA. The data hold about 2.4 million clones, with around 90% observed a single time. From CD4+ cells came CD45RA+ naive and CD45RA-negative memory subsets. The sample taken for sequencing was naive CD4+ T cells sorted from blood. The sample's subset: CD45RA+ positively selected. This TCR came from a man between 18 and 29 years old in good health.

In nucleotides, the CDR3 is TGTGCCAGCAGCTTGGGCTCCGCTCAAGAGACCCAGTACTTC. It encodes CASSLGSAQETQYF. The chain is built from TRBV5-6 and TRBJ2-5, with no clear D. The CDR3 has 14 residues. Trimming left V 0 bases short and J 2 bases short, with 8 bases between. From germline, CDR1 is SGHDT and CDR2 YYEEEE.